The source of this T cell receptor (beta chain) is a study of cytotoxic CD8 clonotypes in ibrutinib-treated CLL. The CDR3 runs 17 residues. Germline values: CDR1 SGHNT, CDR2 YENEEA. Unmatched junction bases numbered 13, after V lost 5 bases and J lost 3 bases. TCRdb keeps only in-frame clones here, not all; method: immunoSEQ multiplex PCR. This table holds 76,000 or so clones, over 80% found once. The sequence was obtained from a human donor with chronic lymphocytic leukemia. The rearrangement uses TRBV11-3 and TRBJ2-3; 8 nucleotides line up with TRBD1. Here the sequenced sample was PBMCs, taken after 24 months of ibrutinib treatment. CDR3 nucleotides: TGTGCCAGCAGCGCGTTCCGACAGGGGTTGGGTACAGATACGCAGTATTTT. It is translated as CASSAFRQGLGTDTQYF.